Shown below are 16 T cell receptor beta chains from a single sample sequenced in a study of response to subunit inactivated influenza vaccine. Using its own MiXCR run on the RT-PCR reads, TCRdb lists one record per CDR3 protein. The sample has almost 250,000 distinct CDR3 sequences; over 9% are singletons. Sequenced material: non-naive T cells sorted from PBMCs, taken 14 to 15 days before vaccination. These receptors were collected from a man over 45 who received an inactivated influenza vaccine.

The chain has TRBV18 and TRBJ2-3; tentative D call: TRBD2 (6 bases). The CDR3 length is 15 residues. In germline, CDR1 is KGHSH, CDR2 LQKENI. V was cut by 1 base and J by 3 bases, with 11 bases left in between. The CDR3 DNA sequence: TGTGCCAGCTCACCACAGGTGGGGGGTACAGATACGCAGTATTTT. This codes for CASSPQVGGTDTQYF.

This clonotype was counted ten times or more. The rearrangement links TRBV10-3 to TRBJ2-1; 14 bases are shared with TRBD2. The CDR3 extends over 17 amino acids. Per the germline V gene, CDR1 is ENHRY and CDR2 is SYGVKD. With V trimmed by 3 bases and J by 6 bases, 7 bases remained unmatched. The CDR3 sequence is CAISEHAGTSGSNEQFF. CDR3 bases: TGTGCCATCAGTGAACACGCCGGGACTAGCGGGAGCAATGAGCAGTTCTTC.

This clonotype has a count of ten or more. CDR3 residues: CASGASGGGTQYF. The CDR3 coding sequence is TGTGCCAGCGGGGCTAGCGGGGGTGGGACCCAGTACTTC. The chain couples TRBV12-3 or TRBV12-4 to TRBJ2-5; 10 nucleotides line up with TRBD2. Trimming took 8 bases from V and 7 from J; bases not matched to a gene: 7. There are 13 residues in the CDR3.

The chain has TRBV6-5 and TRBJ2-7; possible D gene TRBD1, 6 bases. V lost 4 bases, J lost 1 base, and 14 bases lay in between. CDR3 length: 15 residues. Germline CDR1 is MNHEY and CDR2 is SVGAGI. The DNA of the CDR3 is TGTGCCAGCAGTTCCCTCCGGGACACGTCCTACGAGCAGTACTTC. Translation: CASSSLRDTSYEQYF.

The chain links TRBV7-3 to TRBJ2-3, with a possible D match to TRBD2 (5 bases). V lost 0 bases and J lost 5, with 9 bases in between. This CDR3 spans 14 amino acids. CDR1 and CDR2 (germline): SGHTA, FQGTGA. This CDR3 reads CASSLTGRGDTQYF. CDR3 nucleotide sequence: TGTGCCAGCAGCTTAACAGGTCGGGGAGATACGCAGTATTTT. Full variable domain (rest looked up from reference TRBV7-3 and TRBJ2-3): GAGVSQTPSNKVTEKGKYVELRCDPISGHTALYWYRQSLGQGPEFLIYFQGTGAADDSGLPNDRFFAVRPEGSVSTLKIQRTERGDSAVYLCASSLTGRGDTQYFGPGTRLTVL.

The rearrangement links TRBV7-2 to TRBJ2-5; D unclear. The CDR3 is 15 amino acids. CDR1 is SGHTA, CDR2 FQGNSA, per germline. Trimming removed 6 bases from V and 2 bases from J, with 16 bases in between. CDR3 sequence (DNA): TGTGCCAGCAGTCCCGTGGTCTGGGGACAAGAGACCCAGTACTTC. Protein: CASSPVVWGQETQYF. Looking up the rest from reference TRBV7-2 and TRBJ2-5 gives the full variable domain: GAGVSQSPSNKVTEKGKDVELRCDPISGHTALYWYRQSLGQGLEFLIYFQGNSAPDKSGLPSDRFSAERTGGSVSTLTIQRTQQEDSAVYLCASSPVVWGQETQYFGPGTRLLVL.

This clonotype was seen repeatedly, ten times or more. The chain has TRBV5-1 and TRBJ2-1; 10 bases match TRBD1. This CDR3 spans 15 amino acids. The germline gives CDR1 SGHRS, CDR2 YFSETQ. J gave up 4 bases and V 5 bases, and 6 bases lay outside the gene matches. The CDR3 is CASSYGGQGYNEQFF. The CDR3 region has the DNA TGCGCCAGCAGTTACGGGGGACAGGGGTACAATGAGCAGTTCTTC.

The DNA of the CDR3 is TGTGCCAGCAGCCAAGACGGGACAGGGCTCAATGAGCAGTTCTTC. Its translation: CASSQDGTGLNEQFF. The gene calls are TRBV4-2 and TRBJ2-1; 9 positions match TRBD1. The junction had 3 bases not matched to a gene; V was cut back by 0 bases and J by 6 bases. Germline V gene sequence: CDR1 LGHNA, CDR2 YNFKEQ. The CDR3 totals 15 residues.

This clonotype has a handful of counts. The V and J genes are TRBV6-1 and TRBJ1-5; D possibly corresponds to TRBD1 (5 bases). This CDR3 has 16 amino acids. Trimming cost V 6 bases and J 0 bases, with 15 bases left between them. Germline loops: CDR1 MNHNS, CDR2 SASEGT. The CDR3 here is CASRASREYSNQPQHF. The CDR3 DNA reads TGTGCCAGCAGAGCTTCCAGGGAGTATAGCAATCAGCCCCAGCATTTT.

This clonotype has a handful of counts. The chain carries TRBV20-1 and TRBJ2-2; 9 bases map to TRBD2. Germline CDR1 DFQATT, CDR2 SNEGSKA (reference sequence). The length of the CDR3 is 14 residues. J was trimmed by 6 bases and V by 6 bases; bases with no gene match: 8. CDR3 amino acids: CSAVAGGAAGELFF. The CDR3 DNA sequence: TGCAGTGCGGTGGCGGGAGGGGCGGCCGGGGAGCTGTTTTTT.

The CDR3 DNA is TGCAGTGGAGAAGAATCCGGACGGCCTGTTACTTTCTTT. It is translated as CSGEESGRPVTFF. V gene TRBV20-1 combines with J gene TRBJ1-1, with unresolved D. V gave up 7 bases and J gave up 12 bases, with 24 bases separating them. CDR1 is DFQATT and CDR2 is SNEGSKA in the germline V gene (reference sequence). CDR3 size: 13 residues.

This clonotype was counted between two and nine times. J is TRBJ2-1 and V is TRBV5-1, with a possible D match to TRBD1 (5 bases). This CDR3 contains 14 residues. V lost 0 bases, J lost 7 bases, and 11 bases lay in between. The germline V gene has CDR1 SGHRS and CDR2 YFSETQ. CDR3 protein: CASSLATAANEQFF. The CDR3, as DNA: TGCGCCAGCAGCTTGGCGACAGCAGCGAATGAGCAGTTCTTC.

This clonotype appeared a few times. The rearrangement joins TRBV28 to TRBJ2-3, with 9 bases lining up with TRBD2. Trimming removed 8 bases from V and 6 bases from J; junction bases left unmatched: 9. The CDR3 has 14 amino acids. The germline V gene has CDR1 MDHEN and CDR2 SYDVKM. The CDR3, as DNA: TGTGCCAGCGTTAGCGGGAGTTTATGGGATACGCAGTATTTT. Protein: CASVSGSLWDTQYF.

This clonotype has more than one count but fewer than ten. V usage is TRBV10-3 and J usage is TRBJ2-2, with D perhaps TRBD1 or TRBD2 (5 bases each). The CDR3 has 13 amino acids. V was pared by 9 bases and J by 0 bases, with 8 bases between. CDR1 is ENHRY and CDR2 is SYGVKD in the germline V gene. The CDR3 nucleotides read TGTGCCATGGGGGATGCGAACACCGGGGAGCTGTTTTTT. This codes for CAMGDANTGELFF.

This clonotype was recorded a few times. The J gene is TRBJ2-2, the V gene TRBV7-9, with D uncertain. The CDR3 extends over 15 amino acids. Germline-derived CDR1 and CDR2 are SEHNR and FQNEAQ (reference sequence). V was trimmed by 5 bases and J by 2 bases, leaving 12 bases between them. The CDR3 nucleotides read TGTGCCAGCAGCCCCAATTACAGAAACACCGGGGAGCTGTTTTTT. It yields the protein CASSPNYRNTGELFF.

This clonotype appeared a few times. In nucleotides, the CDR3 is TGCGCCAGCAGCTTGCGGGCCTCCTACAATGAGCAGTTCTTC. This gives the protein CASSLRASYNEQFF. This chain connects TRBV5-1 to TRBJ2-1; D is ambiguous. Germline lookup yields CDR1 SGHRS and CDR2 YFSETQ. The CDR3 is 14 amino acids. V lost 1 base and J 0 bases, leaving 5 bases between the germline ends.